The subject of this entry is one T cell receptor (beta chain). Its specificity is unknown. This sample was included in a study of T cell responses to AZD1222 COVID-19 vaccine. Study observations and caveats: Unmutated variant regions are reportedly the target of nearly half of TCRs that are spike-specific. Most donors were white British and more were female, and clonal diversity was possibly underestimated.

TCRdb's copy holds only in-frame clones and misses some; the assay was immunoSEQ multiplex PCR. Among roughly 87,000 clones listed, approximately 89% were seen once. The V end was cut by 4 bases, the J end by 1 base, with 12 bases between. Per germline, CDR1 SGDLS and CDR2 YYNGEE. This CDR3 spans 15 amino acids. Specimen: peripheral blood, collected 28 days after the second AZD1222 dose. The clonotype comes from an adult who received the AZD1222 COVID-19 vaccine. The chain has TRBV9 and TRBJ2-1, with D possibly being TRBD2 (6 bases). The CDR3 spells CASSPRRGSYNEQFF. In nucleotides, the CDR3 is TGTGCCAGCAGCCCGAGGCGGGGATCCTACAATGAGCAGTTCTTC.